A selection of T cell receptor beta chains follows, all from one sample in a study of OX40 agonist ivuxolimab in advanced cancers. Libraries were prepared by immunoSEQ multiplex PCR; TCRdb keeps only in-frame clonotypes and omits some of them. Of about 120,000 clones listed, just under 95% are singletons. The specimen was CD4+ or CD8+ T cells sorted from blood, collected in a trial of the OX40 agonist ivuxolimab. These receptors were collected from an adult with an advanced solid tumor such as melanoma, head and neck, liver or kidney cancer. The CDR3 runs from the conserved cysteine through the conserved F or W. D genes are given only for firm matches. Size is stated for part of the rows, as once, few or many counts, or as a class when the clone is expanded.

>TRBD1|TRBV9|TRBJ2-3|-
TGTGCCAGCAGCCCAGGACAGGGCGGCTACGGCACAGATACGCAGTATTTT
CASSPGQGGYGTDTQYF
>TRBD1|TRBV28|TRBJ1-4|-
TGTGCCAGCACGCGCCCTTCCGGGACAGGTGCAACTAATGAAAAACTGTTTTTT
CASTRPSGTGATNEKLFF
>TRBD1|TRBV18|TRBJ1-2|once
TGTGCCAGCTCACAGGGACAGGATGGCTACACCTTC
CASSQGQDGYTF
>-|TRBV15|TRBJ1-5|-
TGTGCCACCAGCAGGAGGGGTAGCAATCAGCCCCAGCATTTT
CATSRRGSNQPQHF
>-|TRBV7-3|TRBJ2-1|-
TGTGCCAGCAGCCGGGACATCCTTGCGGAGCAGTTCTTC
CASSRDILAEQFF
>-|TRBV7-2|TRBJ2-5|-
TGTGCCAGCAGCCTCGAGAGGTTCTTAGAGACCCAGTACTTC
CASSLERFLETQYF
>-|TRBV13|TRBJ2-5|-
TGTGCCAGCAGCTTAAGAGGGTCGACCTACCAAGAGACCCAGTACTTC
CASSLRGSTYQETQYF
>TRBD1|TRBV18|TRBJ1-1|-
TGTGCCAGCTCACCTAGGACAGGGGAGGACACTGAGGCTTTCTTT
CASSPRTGEDTEAFF
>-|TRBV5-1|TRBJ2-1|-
TGCGCCAGCTCCCGGGACCCGACCTACAATGAGCAGTTCTTC
CASSRDPTYNEQFF
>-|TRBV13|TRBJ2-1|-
TGTGCCAGCAGCTCGGCAGGGGGACTGGGCTCCTACAATGAGCAGTTCTTC
CASSSAGGLGSYNEQFF
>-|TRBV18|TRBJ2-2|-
TGTGCCAGCTCACCACCGAGGGCTACCGGGGAGCTGTTTTTT
CASSPPRATGELFF
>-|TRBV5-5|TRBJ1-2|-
TGTGCCAGCAGCTCCAATTATGGCTACACCTTC
CASSSNYGYTF
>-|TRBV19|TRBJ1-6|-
TGTGCCAGTAGAGTGGGGGCTGCGGAAAGTTCACCCCTCCACTTT
CASRVGAAESSPLHF
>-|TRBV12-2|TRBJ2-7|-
TGTGCAAGTCGCGACCTGATCGGGACGAAAACCTACGAGCAGTACTTC
CASRDLIGTKTYEQYF
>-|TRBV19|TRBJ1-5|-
TGTGCCAGTAGTATAGAGGTCGGACTCAATCAGCCCCAGCATTTT
CASSIEVGLNQPQHF
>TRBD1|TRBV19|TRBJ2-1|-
TGTGCCAGTAGCCGGGACAGGGGGCGCAATGAGCAGTTCTTC
CASSRDRGRNEQFF
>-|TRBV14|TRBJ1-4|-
TGTGCCAGCAGCCACAGATATGAAAAACTGTTTTTT
CASSHRYEKLFF
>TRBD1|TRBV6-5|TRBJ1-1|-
TGTGCCAGCAGTTATTCTAGGGGGCGCGACACTGAAGCTTTCTTT
CASSYSRGRDTEAFF
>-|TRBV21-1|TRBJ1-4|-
TGTGCCAGCAGTATGGGACAGGATAATGAAAAACTGTTTTTT
CASSMGQDNEKLFF
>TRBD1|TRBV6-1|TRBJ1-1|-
TGTGCCAGCAGTGCACAGGGGGCGAACACTGAAGCTTTCTTT
CASSAQGANTEAFF